The source of this T cell receptor (beta chain) is a study of read filtering for tumor transcriptome and immune sequencing. Turning to the study itself: Patients were about 18 male and some 15 female, mean age 65.9 years, range about 40 to 85. RNA-seq yielded only roughly 80 to 1,400 TCR reads, IR-seq about 3.5 to 10.27 million.

This library used roughly 0.4 ug RNA and molecular barcoded adaptors spanning alpha/delta and beta/gamma chains. TCRdb re-called the reads with MiXCR, one entry per CDR3 protein. The table has over 45,000 distinct CDR3 sequences, roughly 20% seen once. Study findings and constraints: This fraction held mixed bone marrow immune cells after CD138-negative sorting.

Note on this clonotype: Its antigen remains unidentified. A read error may produce the germline difference seen at one junction end.

Germline V gene data show CDR1 as MGHRA and CDR2 as YSYEKL. This CDR3 has 15 amino acids. Sample: a population of CD138-negative cells sorted from bone marrow. This receptor was identified in a donor aged 40 or older with multiple myeloma. The V and J genes are TRBV4-1 and TRBJ2-5; weak D call: TRBD1 (8 bases). CDR3 protein: CAGSQEDREGETQYF. The CDR3 DNA reads as TGCGCCGGCAGCCAAGAGGACAGGGAGGGGGAGACCCAGTACTTC.